This entry concerns a single T cell receptor (beta chain). This specimen comes from a study of T cell changes during pregnancy in multiple sclerosis. Trimming removed 0 bases from V and 2 bases from J, with 4 bases in between. Germline CDR1 LNHDA, CDR2 SQIVND (reference sequence). The CDR3 extends over 13 amino acids. Generated by immunoSEQ multiplex PCR, the TCRdb table keeps only in-frame clones and is missing some. The table has approximately 65,000 clones, approximately 92% seen once. This sequence was found in a female donor in good health, enrolled as a control in a pregnancy study. The source was CD8+ T cells from peripheral blood mononuclear cells, collected in the third trimester of pregnancy. V usage is TRBV19 and J usage is TRBJ1-2, with no clear D. CDR3 region: CASSIELNYGYTF. The CDR3 coding sequence is TGTGCCAGTAGTATAGAGTTAAACTATGGCTACACCTTC. The variable domain in full, completed from reference TRBV19 and TRBJ1-2, reads DGGITQSPKYLFRKEGQNVTLSCEQNLNHDAMYWYRQDPGQGLRLIYYSQIVNDFQKGDIAEGYSVSREKKESFPLTVTSAQKNPTAFYLCASSIELNYGYTFGSGTRLTVV.